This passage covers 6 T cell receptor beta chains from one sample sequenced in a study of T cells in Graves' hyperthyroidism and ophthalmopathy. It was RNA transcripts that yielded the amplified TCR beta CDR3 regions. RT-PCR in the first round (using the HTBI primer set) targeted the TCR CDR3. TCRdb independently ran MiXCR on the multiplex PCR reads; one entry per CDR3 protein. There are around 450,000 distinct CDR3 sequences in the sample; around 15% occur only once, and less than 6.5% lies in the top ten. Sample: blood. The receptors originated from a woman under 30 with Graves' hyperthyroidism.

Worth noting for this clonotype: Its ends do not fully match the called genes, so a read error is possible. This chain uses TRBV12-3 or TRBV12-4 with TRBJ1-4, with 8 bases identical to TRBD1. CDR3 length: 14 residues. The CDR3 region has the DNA TGTGCCAGCAGTCCTTGGACAGGGAATGAAAAACTGCTTTTT. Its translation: CASSPWTGNEKLLF.

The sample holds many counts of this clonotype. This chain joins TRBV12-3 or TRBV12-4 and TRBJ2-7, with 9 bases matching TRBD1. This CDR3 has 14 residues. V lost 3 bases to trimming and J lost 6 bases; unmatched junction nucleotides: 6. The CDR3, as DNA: TGTGCCAGCAGTTTGGGGACAGGGAAGTCCGAGCAGTACTTC. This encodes CASSLGTGKSEQYF.

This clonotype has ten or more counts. The CDR3 nucleotides are TGCAGTGTTAAGACAGGACGGGAGGCCAAAAACATTCAGTACTTC. It encodes CSVKTGREAKNIQYF. The chain recombines TRBV20-1 with TRBJ2-4; D assignment may be TRBD1 or TRBD2 (6 bases each). This CDR3 spans 15 amino acids. Germline V gene sequence: CDR1 DFQATT, CDR2 SNEGSKA (reference sequence). V gave up 7 bases and J gave up 1 base, with 17 bases separating them.

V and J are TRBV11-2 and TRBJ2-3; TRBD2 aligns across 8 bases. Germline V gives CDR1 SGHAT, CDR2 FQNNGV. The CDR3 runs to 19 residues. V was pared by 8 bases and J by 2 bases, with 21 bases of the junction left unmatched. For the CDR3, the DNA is TGTGCCAGCTCACCAATTAGGACTAGCCGAAACCGGCACACAGATACGCAGTATTTT. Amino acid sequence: CASSPIRTSRNRHTDTQYF.

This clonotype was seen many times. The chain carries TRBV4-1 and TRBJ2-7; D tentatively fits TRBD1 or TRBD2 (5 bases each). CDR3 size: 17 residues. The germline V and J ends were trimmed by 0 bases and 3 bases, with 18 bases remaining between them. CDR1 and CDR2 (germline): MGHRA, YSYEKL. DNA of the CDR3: TGCGCCAGCAGCCAAGAGGTGGAAGGGCAGGGAGACTACGAGCAGTACTTC. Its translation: CASSQEVEGQGDYEQYF.

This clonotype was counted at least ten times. CDR3 coding DNA: TGTGCCAGCTCAAGGACTAGCGGGAGTCACGAGCAGTACTTC. Its protein product is CASSRTSGSHEQYF. This chain uses TRBV18 with TRBJ2-7; TRBD2 matches at 13 bases. The V gene's germline CDR1 is KGHSH and CDR2 LQKENI. The trim removed 5 bases at V and 5 bases at J, leaving 3 bases unmatched. The CDR3 contains 14 residues.